Here is one TCR beta chain with its context. The antigen remains unidentified. Germline CDR1 reads SEHNR; CDR2 reads FQNEAQ (reference sequence). This CDR3 region has 13 residues. The ends lost 5 bases at V and 13 bases at J; junction bases unmatched: 14. The sample belongs to a study of cytomegalovirus exposure and HLA in healthy donors. General study points: The sole available immune exposure information was CMV serostatus. Cytomegalovirus-associated TCR beta chains were listed, numbering around 150.

The primer mix had 60 Vbeta and 13 Jbeta primers. Original processing notes: It was a later analysis that counted 83 million or so unique TCR beta chains, of which approximately 11 million were shared. Produced via immunoSEQ multiplex PCR; TCRdb's table is partial and in-frame only. D and trimming were read from the DNA, whereas the V and J calls and clone size are those reported in that table. Altogether about 97,000 clones are present, 81% being singletons, with the ten largest covering 4.5% to 5.5%. The TCR originated in a man between 40 and 49 years old in good health and CMV-seropositive. The chain employs TRBV7-9 and TRBJ2-7; 7 bases line up with TRBD1. The sample taken for sequencing was PBMCs. The DNA for the CDR3 is TGTGCCAGCAGCCGGGGACAGTATGAGGCAGTATACTTC. Translating it yields CASSRGQYEAVYF.